This paragraph covers one TCR beta chain sequence. Its antigen is unknown. The data originate from a study of identical twins. Study-wide results and limits: Within cord blood, abundant beta clonotypes carried fewer insertions, but memory repertoires showed no such trend. Out-of-frame beta chain sequences displayed weaker excess sharing between twins. Excess low generation probability was seen in twin-shared out-of-frame alpha sequences.

The CDR3 has 16 amino acids. The germline V gene has CDR1 LGHDT and CDR2 YNNKEL (reference sequence). V trimming: 2 bases; J trimming: 3 bases; junction bases outside the gene matches: 5. TCRdb re-analysed the 5' RACE reads in MiXCR, keeping a single row per CDR3 protein. The sample lists roughly 250,000 distinct CDR3 sequences; over 12% were seen once. Source material: memory (CD45RO+) T cells sorted from blood. The rearrangement joins TRBV3-1 to TRBJ2-7; TRBD2 agrees at 12 bases. The receptor was derived from a woman aged 18 to 35 in good health. This CDR3 is CASSQPSGRARYEQYF. The CDR3 DNA is TGTGCCAGCAGCCAACCTAGCGGGAGGGCCCGCTACGAGCAGTACTTC.